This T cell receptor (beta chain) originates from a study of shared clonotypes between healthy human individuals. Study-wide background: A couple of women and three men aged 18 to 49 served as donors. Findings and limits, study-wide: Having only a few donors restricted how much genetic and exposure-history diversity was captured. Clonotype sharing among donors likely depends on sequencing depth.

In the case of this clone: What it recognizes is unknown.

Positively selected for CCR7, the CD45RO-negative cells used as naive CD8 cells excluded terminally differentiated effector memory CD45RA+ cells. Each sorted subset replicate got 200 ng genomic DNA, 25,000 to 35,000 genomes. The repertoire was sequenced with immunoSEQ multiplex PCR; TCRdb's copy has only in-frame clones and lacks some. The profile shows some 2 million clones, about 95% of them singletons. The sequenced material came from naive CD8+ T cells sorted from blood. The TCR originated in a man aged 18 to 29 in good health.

This CDR3 reads CASSQGTDSYNEQFF. The CDR3, as DNA: TGCGCCAGCAGCCAAGGGACAGACTCCTACAATGAGCAGTTCTTC. The V call is TRBV4-3, the J call TRBJ2-1; D possibly corresponds to TRBD1 (6 bases). The germline CDR1 and CDR2 sequences are LGHNA and YSLEER. V dropped 1 base and J dropped 0 bases, with 7 bases sitting between them. The CDR3 has 15 residues.